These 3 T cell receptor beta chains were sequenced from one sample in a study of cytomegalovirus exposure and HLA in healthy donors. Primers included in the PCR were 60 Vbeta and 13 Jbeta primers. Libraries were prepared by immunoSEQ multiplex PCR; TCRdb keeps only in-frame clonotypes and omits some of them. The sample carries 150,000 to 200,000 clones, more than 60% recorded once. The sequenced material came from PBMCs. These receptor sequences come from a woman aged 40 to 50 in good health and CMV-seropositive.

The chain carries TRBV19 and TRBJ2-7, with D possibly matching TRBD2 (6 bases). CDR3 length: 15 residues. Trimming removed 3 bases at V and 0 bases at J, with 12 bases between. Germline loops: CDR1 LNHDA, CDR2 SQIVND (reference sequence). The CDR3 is CASSIGGATSYEQYF. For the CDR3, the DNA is TGTGCCAGTAGTATCGGAGGGGCTACCTCCTACGAGCAGTACTTC. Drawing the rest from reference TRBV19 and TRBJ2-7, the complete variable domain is DGGITQSPKYLFRKEGQNVTLSCEQNLNHDAMYWYRQDPGQGLRLIYYSQIVNDFQKGDIAEGYSVSREKKESFPLTVTSAQKNPTAFYLCASSIGGATSYEQYFGPGTRLTVT.

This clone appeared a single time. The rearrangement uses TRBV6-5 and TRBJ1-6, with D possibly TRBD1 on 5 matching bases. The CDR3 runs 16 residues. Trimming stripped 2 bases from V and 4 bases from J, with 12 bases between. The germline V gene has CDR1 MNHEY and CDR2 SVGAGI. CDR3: CASSYQQGAYNSPLHF. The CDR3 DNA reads TGTGCCAGCAGTTACCAGCAGGGCGCTTATAATTCACCCCTCCACTTT.

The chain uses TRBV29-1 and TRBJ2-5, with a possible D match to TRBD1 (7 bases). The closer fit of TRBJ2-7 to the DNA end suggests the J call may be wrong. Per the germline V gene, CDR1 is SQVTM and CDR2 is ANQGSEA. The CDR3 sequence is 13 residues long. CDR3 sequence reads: CSVEGQGGYEQYF. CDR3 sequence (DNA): TGCAGCGTTGAAGGGCAGGGGGGCTACGAGCAGTACTTC.